This note documents a single T cell receptor beta chain sequence. What it recognizes is unknown. This sample was included in a study of cytotoxic CD8 clonotypes in ibrutinib-treated CLL. On the study more broadly: Samples yielded averages of 250,000 or so productive templates and approximately 86,000 productive rearrangements. Study-level points and caveats: At baseline, clonality was higher than in age-matched healthy donors and correlated with CD8+ counts. Different sampling times were used for sustained-remission and progressing patients. Private clonotypes, not public ones, expanded at ibrutinib response.

The junction had 9 bases not matched to a gene; V was cut back by 4 bases and J by 7 bases. The germline V gene has CDR1 SGHVS and CDR2 FNYEAQ. CDR3 length equals 15 residues. The method was immunoSEQ multiplex PCR; TCRdb's version includes in-frame clones alone and lacks a portion of them. The data contain some 140,000 clones, less than 95% of them singletons. The receptor was isolated from a human donor with chronic lymphocytic leukemia. Sequences were derived from PBMCs, sampled after 12 months of ibrutinib treatment. The gene calls are TRBV7-6 and TRBJ1-3, with 8 nucleotides matching TRBD1. CDR3 region: CASSSDRDNGNTIYF. For the CDR3, the DNA is TGTGCCAGCAGCTCGGACAGGGATAATGGTAACACCATATATTTT.